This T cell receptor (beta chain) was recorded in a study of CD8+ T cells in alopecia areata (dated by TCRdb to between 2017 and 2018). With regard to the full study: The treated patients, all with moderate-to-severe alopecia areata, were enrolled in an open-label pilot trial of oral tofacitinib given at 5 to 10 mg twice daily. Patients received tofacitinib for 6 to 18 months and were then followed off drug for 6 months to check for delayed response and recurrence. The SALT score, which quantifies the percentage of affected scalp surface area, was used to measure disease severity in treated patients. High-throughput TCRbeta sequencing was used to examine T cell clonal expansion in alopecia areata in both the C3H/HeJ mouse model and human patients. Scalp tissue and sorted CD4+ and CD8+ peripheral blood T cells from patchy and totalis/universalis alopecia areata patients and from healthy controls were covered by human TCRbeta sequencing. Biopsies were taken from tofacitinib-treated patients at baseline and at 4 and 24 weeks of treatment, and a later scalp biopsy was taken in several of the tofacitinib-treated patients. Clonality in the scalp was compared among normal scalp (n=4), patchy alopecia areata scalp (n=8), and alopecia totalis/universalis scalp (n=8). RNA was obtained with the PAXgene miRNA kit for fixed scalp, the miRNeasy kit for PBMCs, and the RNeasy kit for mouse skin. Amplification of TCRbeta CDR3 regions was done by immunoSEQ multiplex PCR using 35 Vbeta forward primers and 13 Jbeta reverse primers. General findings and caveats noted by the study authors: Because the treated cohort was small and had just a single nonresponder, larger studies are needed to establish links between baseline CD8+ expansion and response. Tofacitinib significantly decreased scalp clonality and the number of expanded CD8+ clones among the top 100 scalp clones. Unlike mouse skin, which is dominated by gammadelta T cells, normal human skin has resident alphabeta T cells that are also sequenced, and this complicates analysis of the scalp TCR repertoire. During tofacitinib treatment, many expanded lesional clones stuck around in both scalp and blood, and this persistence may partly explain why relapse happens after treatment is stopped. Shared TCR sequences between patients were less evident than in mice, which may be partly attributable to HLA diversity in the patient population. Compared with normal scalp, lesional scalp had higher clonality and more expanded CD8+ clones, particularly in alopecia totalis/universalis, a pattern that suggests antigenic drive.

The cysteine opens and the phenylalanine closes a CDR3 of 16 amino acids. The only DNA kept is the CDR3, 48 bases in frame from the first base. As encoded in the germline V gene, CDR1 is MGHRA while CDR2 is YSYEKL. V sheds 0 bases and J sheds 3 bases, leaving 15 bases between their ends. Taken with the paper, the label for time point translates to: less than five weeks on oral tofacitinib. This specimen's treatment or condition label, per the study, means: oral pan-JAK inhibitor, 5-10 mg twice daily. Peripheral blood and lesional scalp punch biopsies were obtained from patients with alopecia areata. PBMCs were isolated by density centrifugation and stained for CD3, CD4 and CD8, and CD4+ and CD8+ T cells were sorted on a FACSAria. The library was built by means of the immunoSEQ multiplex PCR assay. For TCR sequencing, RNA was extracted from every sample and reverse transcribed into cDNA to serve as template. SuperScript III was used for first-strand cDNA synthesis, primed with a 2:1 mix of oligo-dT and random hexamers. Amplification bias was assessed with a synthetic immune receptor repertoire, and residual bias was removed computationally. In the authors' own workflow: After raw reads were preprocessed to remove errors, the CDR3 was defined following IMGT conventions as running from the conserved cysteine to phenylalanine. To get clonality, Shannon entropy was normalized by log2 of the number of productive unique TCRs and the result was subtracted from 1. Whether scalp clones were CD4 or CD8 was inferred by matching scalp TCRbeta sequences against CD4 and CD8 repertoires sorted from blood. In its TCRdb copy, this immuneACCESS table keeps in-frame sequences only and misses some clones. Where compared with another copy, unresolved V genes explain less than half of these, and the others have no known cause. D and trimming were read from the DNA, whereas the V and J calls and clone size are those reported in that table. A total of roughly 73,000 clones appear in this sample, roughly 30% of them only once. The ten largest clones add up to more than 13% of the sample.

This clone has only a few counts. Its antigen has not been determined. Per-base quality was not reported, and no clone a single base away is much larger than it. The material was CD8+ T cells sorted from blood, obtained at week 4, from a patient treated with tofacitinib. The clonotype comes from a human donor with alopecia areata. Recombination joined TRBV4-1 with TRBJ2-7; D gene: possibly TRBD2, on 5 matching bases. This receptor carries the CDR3 CASSQDEREYVYEQYF. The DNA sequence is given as TGCGCCAGCAGCCAAGATGAGAGGGAGTACGTCTACGAGCAGTACTTC.